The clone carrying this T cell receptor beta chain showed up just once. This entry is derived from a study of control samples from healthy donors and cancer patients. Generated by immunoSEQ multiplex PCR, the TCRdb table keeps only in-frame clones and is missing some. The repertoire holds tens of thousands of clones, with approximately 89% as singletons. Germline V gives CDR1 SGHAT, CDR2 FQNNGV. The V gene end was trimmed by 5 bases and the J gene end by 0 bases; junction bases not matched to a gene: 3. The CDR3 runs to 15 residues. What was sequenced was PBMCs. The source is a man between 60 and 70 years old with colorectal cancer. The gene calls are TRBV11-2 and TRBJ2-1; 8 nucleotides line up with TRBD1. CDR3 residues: CASSRTGSSYNEQFF. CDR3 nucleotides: TGTGCCAGCAGCCGGACAGGGAGCTCCTACAATGAGCAGTTCTTC.